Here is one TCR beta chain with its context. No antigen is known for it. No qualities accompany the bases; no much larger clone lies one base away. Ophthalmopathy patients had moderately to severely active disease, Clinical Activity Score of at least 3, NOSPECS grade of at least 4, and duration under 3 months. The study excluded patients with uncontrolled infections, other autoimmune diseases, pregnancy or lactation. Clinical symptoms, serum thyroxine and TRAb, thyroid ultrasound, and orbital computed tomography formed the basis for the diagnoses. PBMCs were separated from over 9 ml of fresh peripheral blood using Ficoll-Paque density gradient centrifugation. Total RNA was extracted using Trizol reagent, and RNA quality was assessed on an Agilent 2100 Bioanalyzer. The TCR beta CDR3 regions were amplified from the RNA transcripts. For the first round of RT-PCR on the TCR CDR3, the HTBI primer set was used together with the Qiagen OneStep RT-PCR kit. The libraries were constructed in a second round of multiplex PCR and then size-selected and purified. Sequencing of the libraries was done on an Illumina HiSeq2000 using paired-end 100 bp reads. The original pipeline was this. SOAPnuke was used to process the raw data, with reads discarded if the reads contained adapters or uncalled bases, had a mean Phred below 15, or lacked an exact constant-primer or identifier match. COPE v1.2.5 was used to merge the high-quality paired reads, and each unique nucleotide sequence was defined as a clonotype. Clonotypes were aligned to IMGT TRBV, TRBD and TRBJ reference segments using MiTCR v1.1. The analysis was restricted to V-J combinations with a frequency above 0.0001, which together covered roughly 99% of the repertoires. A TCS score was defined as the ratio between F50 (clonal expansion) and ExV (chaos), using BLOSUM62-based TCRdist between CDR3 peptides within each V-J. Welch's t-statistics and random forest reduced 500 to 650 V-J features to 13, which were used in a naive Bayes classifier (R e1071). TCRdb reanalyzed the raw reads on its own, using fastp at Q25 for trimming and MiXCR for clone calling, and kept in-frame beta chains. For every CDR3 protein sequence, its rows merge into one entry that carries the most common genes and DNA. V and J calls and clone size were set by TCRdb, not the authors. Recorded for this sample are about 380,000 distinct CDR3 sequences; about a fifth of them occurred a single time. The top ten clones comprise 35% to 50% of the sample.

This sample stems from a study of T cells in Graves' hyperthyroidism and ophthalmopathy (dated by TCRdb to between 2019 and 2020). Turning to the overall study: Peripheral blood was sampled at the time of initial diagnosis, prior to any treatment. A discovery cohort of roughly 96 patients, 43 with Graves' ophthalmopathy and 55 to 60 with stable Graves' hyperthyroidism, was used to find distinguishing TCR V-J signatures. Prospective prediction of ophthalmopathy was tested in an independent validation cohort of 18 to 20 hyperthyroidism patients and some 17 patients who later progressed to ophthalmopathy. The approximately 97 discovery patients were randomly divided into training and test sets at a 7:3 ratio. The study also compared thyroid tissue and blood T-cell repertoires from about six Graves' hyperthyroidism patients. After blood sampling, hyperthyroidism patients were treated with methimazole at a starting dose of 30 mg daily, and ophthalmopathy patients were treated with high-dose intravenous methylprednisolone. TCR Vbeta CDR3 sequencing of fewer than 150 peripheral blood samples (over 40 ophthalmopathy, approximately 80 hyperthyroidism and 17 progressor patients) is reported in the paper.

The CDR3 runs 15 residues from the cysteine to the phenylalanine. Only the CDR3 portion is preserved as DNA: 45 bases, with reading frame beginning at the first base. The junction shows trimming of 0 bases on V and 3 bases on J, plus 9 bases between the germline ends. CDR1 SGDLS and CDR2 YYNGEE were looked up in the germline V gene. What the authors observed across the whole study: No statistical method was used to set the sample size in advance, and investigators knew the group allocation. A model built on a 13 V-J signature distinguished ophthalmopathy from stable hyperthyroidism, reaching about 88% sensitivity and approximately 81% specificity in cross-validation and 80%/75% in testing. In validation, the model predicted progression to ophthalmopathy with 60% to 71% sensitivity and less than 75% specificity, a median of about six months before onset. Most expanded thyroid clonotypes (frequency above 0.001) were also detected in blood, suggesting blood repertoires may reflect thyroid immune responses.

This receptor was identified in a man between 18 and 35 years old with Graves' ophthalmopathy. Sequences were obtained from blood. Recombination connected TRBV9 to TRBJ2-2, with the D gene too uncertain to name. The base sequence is TGTGCCAGCAGCGTAGGACCAGAGTACACCGGGGAGCTGTTTTTT. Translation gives CASSVGPEYTGELFF.